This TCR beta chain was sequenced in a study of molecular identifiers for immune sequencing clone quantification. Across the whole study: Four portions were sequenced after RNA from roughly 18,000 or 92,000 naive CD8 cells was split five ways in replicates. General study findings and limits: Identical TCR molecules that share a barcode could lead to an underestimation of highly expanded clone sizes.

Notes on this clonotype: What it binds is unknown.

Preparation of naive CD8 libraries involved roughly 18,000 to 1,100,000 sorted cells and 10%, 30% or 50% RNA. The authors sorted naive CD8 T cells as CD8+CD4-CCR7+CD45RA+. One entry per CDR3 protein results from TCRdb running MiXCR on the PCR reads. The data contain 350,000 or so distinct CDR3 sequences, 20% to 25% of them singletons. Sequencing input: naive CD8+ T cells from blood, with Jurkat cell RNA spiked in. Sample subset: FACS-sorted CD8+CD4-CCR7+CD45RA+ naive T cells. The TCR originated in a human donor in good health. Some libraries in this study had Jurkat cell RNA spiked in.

For the CDR3, the DNA is TGTGCCAGCAGCGTTGGGTACGTGGGTTTGGGAGAGCAGTACTTC. Its protein is CASSVGYVGLGEQYF. This chain joins TRBV9 and TRBJ2-7; D unresolved. The CDR3 sequence is 15 residues long. Trimming took off 2 bases at V and 7 bases at J, with 19 bases between the two ends. CDR1 and CDR2 (germline): SGDLS, YYNGEE.